A selection of T cell receptor beta chains follows, all from one sample in a study of regulatory T cells in long-lasting Graves disease. TCRdb reanalysed the multiplex PCR reads using MiXCR and keeps one entry per CDR3 protein. The sample has roughly 420,000 distinct CDR3 sequences, around 13% seen once. These data were likewise used in another study, on T cells in Graves' hyperthyroidism and ophthalmopathy.

The source material was peripheral blood mononuclear cells (PBMCs), sampled at new diagnosis, from a patient treated with antithyroid drugs. The source is a woman in her forties or fifties with Graves disease. CDR3s leave out the opening cysteine and the closing phenylalanine or tryptophan. Each record gives: D gene, J gene, V gene, CDR3 protein. A D gene is named only where the DNA matches it firmly.

D: .
J: TRBJ1-6
V: TRBV6-4
CDR3: ASSDMSSYNSPLH

D: TRBD1
J: TRBJ1-1
V: TRBV9
CDR3: ASSLAHRGEAF

D: .
J: TRBJ2-2
V: TRBV28
CDR3: ASTPGWGWGGELF

D: .
J: TRBJ2-7
V: TRBV7-2
CDR3: ARGKGYSYEQY

D: .
J: TRBJ2-7
V: TRBV20-1
CDR3: SGQTSYSYEQY

D: .
J: TRBJ1-1
V: TRBV13
CDR3: ASSFAKDSGAEAF

D: .
J: TRBJ1-1
V: TRBV7-2
CDR3: ASSLAWPNTEAF

D: .
J: TRBJ2-7
V: TRBV4-2
CDR3: ASSDQGRAGGLNEQY

D: .
J: TRBJ2-7
V: TRBV6-5
CDR3: ASSYPFLPGQHSYEQY

D: TRBD1
J: TRBJ1-1
V: TRBV12-5
CDR3: ASGFPDREKGATEAF

D: TRBD2
J: TRBJ2-1
V: TRBV5-1
CDR3: ASSPGLPWDNEQF

D: .
J: TRBJ2-2
V: TRBV11-1
CDR3: GSSPTENTGELF

D: .
J: TRBJ2-2
V: TRBV7-3
CDR3: ASSRDGTNTGELF

D: TRBD2
J: TRBJ2-5
V: TRBV27
CDR3: ASSLGREGQETQY

D: .
J: TRBJ2-7
V: TRBV3-1
CDR3: ASSQYEGSIYEQY

D: .
J: TRBJ1-5
V: TRBV24-1
CDR3: ATSDGRTNQPQH

D: TRBD1
J: TRBJ1-5
V: TRBV28
CDR3: ASIPTEGQGINQPQH

D: .
J: TRBJ2-5
V: TRBV11-2
CDR3: ASSAIQETQY

D: .
J: TRBJ2-1
V: TRBV9
CDR3: ASREGSSSYNEQF

D: .
J: TRBJ2-6
V: TRBV2
CDR3: ASSESFQGVLSGANVLT

D: .
J: TRBJ1-2
V: TRBV12-3/TRBV12-4
CDR3: ATKPGTEAYGYT

D: .
J: TRBJ1-6
V: TRBV3-1
CDR3: ASSQRGTGINSPLH

D: .
J: TRBJ2-3
V: TRBV29-1
CDR3: SVGGPGSTDTQY

D: TRBD1
J: TRBJ1-2
V: TRBV7-3
CDR3: ASSSGQGGDYGYT

D: TRBD2
J: TRBJ2-1
V: TRBV5-8
CDR3: ASSLTSGSLDEQF

D: .
J: .
V: TRBV14
CDR3: ASGQTETQY

D: TRBD1
J: TRBJ2-3
V: TRBV13
CDR3: ASSSQWDRGTDTQY

D: .
J: TRBJ2-1
V: TRBV4-2
CDR3: ASSQVGSFYEQF

D: .
J: TRBJ2-7
V: TRBV5-5
CDR3: ASSLAQGSGYEQY

D: .
J: TRBJ2-1
V: TRBV2
CDR3: ASSRGSSSYNEQF

D: TRBD2
J: TRBJ2-7
V: TRBV6-2/TRBV6-3
CDR3: ASSYWRGAGEQY

D: TRBD2
J: TRBJ2-2
V: TRBV11-2
CDR3: ASSFLLAGGVTGELF

D: .
J: TRBJ1-6
V: TRBV6-1
CDR3: ASRRTVPRSSSYNSPLH

D: .
J: TRBJ2-7
V: TRBV27
CDR3: ASRTSTYEQY

D: TRBD1
J: TRBJ2-7
V: TRBV5-4
CDR3: ASSFMTGGGYEQY

D: TRBD2
J: TRBJ2-2
V: TRBV5-6
CDR3: ASSPDGLAGFDTGELF

D: .
J: TRBJ1-4
V: TRBV2
CDR3: ASGGEWANEKLF

D: TRBD2
J: TRBJ2-7
V: TRBV10-3
CDR3: AINGVASGSSYEQY

D: TRBD2
J: TRBJ2-7
V: TRBV7-9
CDR3: ASSPRLAGGVNEQY

D: .
J: TRBJ2-5
V: TRBV3-1
CDR3: ASSNPTASGETQY

D: .
J: TRBJ1-4
V: TRBV7-9
CDR3: ASSSGGGWLF

D: TRBD2
J: TRBJ2-1
V: TRBV30
CDR3: AWTLGLVGEQF

D: TRBD2
J: TRBJ2-7
V: TRBV10-3
CDR3: AISEVTSGLYEQY

D: .
J: TRBJ2-1
V: TRBV6-1
CDR3: ASSEFGGSYNEQF

D: TRBD2
J: TRBJ2-5
V: TRBV5-1
CDR3: ASSLETSGSETQY

D: TRBD2
J: TRBJ2-3
V: TRBV27
CDR3: ASSLRTGGHTDTQY

D: TRBD1
J: TRBJ1-4
V: TRBV15
CDR3: ATSRAPGQGDEKLF

D: .
J: TRBJ1-2
V: TRBV28
CDR3: ASTSSPGSNYGYT

D: .
J: TRBJ2-3
V: TRBV3-1
CDR3: ASSQGSLDRFTDTQY

D: TRBD1
J: TRBJ2-3
V: TRBV20-1
CDR3: SVGAHRGSTDTQY

D: TRBD1
J: TRBJ1-1
V: TRBV4-1
CDR3: ASSQAGQGAFIEAF

D: .
J: TRBJ2-3
V: TRBV2
CDR3: ASKGSQDSVSPITDTQY

D: .
J: TRBJ2-2
V: TRBV7-6
CDR3: ASSPGWSNTGELF

D: .
J: TRBJ1-1
V: TRBV29-1
CDR3: SVARASGEAF

D: .
J: TRBJ2-3
V: TRBV24-1
CDR3: ATSDWESSTDTQY

D: TRBD1
J: TRBJ1-5
V: TRBV3-1
CDR3: ASSQDWTGGNQPQH

D: .
J: TRBJ2-2
V: TRBV28
CDR3: ASRPGRNTGELF